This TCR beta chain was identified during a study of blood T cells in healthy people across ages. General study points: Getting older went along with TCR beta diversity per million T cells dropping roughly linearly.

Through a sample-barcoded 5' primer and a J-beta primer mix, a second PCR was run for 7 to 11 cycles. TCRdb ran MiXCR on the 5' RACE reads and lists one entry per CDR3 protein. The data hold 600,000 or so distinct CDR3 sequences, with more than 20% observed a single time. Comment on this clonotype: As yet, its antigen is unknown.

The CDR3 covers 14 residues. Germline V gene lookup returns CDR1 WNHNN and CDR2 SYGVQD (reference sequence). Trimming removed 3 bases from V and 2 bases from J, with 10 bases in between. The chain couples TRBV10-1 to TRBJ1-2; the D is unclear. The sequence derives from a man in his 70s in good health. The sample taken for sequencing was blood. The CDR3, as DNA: TGCGCCAGCAGTGAAAGGAAGACGAACTATGGCTACACCTTC. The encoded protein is CASSERKTNYGYTF.